In this sample, the clone carrying this T cell receptor beta chain turned up a few times. What it recognizes is unknown. The data were obtained in a study of T-cell memory formation after mild COVID-19. Study details: TCR clustering was largely donor specific. Study-level points and caveats: The authors did not confirm SARS-CoV-2 specificity of second-wave clones peaking day 37.

Using constant-segment primers, 5'RACE produced TCR alpha and TCR beta cDNA libraries carrying sample barcodes and UMIs. TCRdb re-called the 5' RACE reads with MiXCR, one entry per CDR3 protein. The data show around 390,000 distinct CDR3 sequences, with around a sixth seen just once and roughly 21% held by the top ten. The CDR3 has 13 residues. The V end was cut by 8 bases, the J end by 3 bases, with 13 bases between. Germline V lookup: CDR1 MNHEY, CDR2 SVGAGI. This receptor was taken from a man between 18 and 29 years old who had mild COVID-19 (a few samples of this study predate the infection). Cell type and time point are not known. J is TRBJ1-2 and V is TRBV6-5; D is possibly TRBD1 (5 bases). The sample taken for sequencing was PBMCs or a T cell subset sorted from them (not recorded which). The CDR3 nucleotides read TGTGCCAGCCAAAAAACAGGCCACTATGGCTACACCTTC. Its translation: CASQKTGHYGYTF.